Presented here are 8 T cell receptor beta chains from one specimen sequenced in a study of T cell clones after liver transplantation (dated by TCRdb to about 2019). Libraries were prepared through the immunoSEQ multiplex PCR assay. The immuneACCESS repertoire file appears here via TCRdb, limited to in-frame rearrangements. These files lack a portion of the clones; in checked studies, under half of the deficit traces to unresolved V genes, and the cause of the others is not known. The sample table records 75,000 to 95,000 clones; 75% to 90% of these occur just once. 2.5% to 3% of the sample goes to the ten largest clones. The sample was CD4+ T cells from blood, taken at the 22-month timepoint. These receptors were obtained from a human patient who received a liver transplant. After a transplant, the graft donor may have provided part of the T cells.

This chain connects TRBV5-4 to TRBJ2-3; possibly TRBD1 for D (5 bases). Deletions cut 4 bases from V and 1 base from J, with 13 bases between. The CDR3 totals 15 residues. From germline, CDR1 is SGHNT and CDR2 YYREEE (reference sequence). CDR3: CASSLTGLGTDTQYF. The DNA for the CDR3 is TGTGCCAGCAGCCTAACAGGTTTGGGCACAGATACGCAGTATTTT.

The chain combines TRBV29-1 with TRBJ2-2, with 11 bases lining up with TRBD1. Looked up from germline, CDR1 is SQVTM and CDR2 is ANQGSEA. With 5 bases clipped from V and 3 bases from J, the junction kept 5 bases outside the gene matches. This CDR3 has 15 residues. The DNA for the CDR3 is TGCAGCGTTTCAGGACAGGGGGCGGACACCGGGGAGCTGTTTTTT. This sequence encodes CSVSGQGADTGELFF.

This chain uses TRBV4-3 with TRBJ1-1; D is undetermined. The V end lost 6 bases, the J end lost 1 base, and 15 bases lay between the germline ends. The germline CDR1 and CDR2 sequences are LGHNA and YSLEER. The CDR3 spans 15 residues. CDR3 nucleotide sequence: TGCGCCAGCAGTCGACCTTCCGGTCGGAACACTGAAGCTTTCTTT. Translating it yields CASSRPSGRNTEAFF.

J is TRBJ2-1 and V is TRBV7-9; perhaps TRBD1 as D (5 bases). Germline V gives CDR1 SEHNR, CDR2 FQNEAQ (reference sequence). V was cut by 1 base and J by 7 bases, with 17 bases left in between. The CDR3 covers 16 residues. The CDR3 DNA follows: TGTGCCAGCAGCTTAGGGGCAGGGAAGCCTTCGAATGAGCAGTTCTTC. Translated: CASSLGAGKPSNEQFF.

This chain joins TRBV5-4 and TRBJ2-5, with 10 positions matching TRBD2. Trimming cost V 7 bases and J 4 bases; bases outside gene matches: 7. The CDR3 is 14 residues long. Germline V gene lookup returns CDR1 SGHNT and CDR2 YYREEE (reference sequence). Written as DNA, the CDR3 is TGTGCCAGCTCCCTAGCGGGAGTGGGAGAGACCCAGTACTTC. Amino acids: CASSLAGVGETQYF.

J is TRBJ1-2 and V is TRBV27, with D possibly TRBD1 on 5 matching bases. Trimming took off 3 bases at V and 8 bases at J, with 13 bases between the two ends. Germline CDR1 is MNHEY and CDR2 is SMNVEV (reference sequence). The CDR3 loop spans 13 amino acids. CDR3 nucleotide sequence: TGTGCCAGCAGTTTTGGGACGGCGCAGGGCTACACCTTC. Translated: CASSFGTAQGYTF.

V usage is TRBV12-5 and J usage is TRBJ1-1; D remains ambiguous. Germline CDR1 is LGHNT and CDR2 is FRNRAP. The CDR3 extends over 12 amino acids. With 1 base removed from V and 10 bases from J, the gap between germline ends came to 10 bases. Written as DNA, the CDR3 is TGTGCTAGTGGTTTGGCCCCCCGGGGAGCTTTCTTT. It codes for CASGLAPRGAFF.

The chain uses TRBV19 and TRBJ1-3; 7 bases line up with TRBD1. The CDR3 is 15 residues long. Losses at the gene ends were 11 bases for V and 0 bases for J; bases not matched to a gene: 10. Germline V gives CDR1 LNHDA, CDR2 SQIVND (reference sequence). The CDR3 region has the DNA TGTGCCCTTACCGGACAGGCATTCTCTGGAAACACCATATATTTT. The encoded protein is CALTGQAFSGNTIYF.